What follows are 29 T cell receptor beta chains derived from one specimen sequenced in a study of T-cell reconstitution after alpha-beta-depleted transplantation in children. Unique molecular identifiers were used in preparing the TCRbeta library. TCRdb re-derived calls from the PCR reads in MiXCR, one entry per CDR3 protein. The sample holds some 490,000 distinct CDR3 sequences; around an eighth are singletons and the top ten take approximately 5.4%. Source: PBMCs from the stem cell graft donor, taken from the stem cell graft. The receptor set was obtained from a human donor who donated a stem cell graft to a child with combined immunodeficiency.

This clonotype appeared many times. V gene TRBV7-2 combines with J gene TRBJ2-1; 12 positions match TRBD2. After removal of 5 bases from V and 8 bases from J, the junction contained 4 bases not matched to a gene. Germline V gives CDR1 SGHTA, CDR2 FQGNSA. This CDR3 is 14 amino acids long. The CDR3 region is CASSMGLAGYEQFF. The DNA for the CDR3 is TGTGCCAGCAGCATGGGACTAGCGGGTTATGAGCAGTTCTTC. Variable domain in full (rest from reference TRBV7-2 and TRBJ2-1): GAGVSQSPSNKVTEKGKDVELRCDPISGHTALYWYRQSLGQGLEFLIYFQGNSAPDKSGLPSDRFSAERTGGSVSTLTIQRTQQEDSAVYLCASSMGLAGYEQFFGPGTRLTVL.

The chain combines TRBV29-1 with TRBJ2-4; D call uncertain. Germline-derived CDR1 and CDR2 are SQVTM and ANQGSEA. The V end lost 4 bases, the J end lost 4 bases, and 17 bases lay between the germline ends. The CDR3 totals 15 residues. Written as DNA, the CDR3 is TGCAGCGTTGGATTCAGTAGTAGCAGTAAAAACATTCAGTACTTC. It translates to CSVGFSSSSKNIQYF.

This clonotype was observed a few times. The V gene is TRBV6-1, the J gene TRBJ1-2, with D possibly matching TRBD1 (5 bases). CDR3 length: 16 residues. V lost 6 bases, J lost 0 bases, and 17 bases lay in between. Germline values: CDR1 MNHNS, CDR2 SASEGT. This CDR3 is CASSEWQGTPNYGYTF. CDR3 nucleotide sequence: TGTGCCAGCAGCGAATGGCAGGGCACGCCTAACTATGGCTACACCTTC.

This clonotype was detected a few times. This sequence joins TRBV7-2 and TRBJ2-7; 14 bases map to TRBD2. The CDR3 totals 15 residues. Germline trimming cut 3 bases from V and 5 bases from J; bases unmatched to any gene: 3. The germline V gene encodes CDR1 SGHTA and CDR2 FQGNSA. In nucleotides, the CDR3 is TGTGCCAGCAGCTTCACGACTAGCGGGGGGGACGAGCAGTACTTC. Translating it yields CASSFTTSGGDEQYF.

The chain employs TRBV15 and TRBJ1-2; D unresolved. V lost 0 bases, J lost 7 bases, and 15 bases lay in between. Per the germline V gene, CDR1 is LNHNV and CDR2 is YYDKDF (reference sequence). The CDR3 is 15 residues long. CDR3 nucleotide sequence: TGTGCCACCAGCAGAGAGTTGGGCCCCCCCGGTGGCTACACCTTC. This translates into CATSRELGPPGGYTF.

Here the CDR3 DNA reads TGTGCCAGCAGCCCATGGACAGCCACCAACTATGGCTACACCTTC. Encoded protein: CASSPWTATNYGYTF. The rearrangement links TRBV3-1 to TRBJ1-2; possibly TRBD1 for D (6 bases). V lost 4 bases to trimming and J lost 2 bases, with 14 bases between them. Germline loops: CDR1 LGHDT, CDR2 YNNKEL (reference sequence). This CDR3 is built from 15 residues.

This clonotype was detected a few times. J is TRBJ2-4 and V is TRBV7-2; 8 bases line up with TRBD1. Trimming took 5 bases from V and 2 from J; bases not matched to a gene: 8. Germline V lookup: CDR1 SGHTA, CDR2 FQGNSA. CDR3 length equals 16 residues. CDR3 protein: CASSPRQGITKNIQYF. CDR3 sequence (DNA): TGTGCCAGCAGCCCGCGACAGGGGATAACCAAAAACATTCAGTACTTC.

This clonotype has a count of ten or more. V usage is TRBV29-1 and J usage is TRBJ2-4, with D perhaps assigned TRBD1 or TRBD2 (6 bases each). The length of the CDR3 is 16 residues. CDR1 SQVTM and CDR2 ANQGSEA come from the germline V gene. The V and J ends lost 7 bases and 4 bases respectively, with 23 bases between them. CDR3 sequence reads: CSASPGHGGGKNIQYF. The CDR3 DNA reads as TGCAGCGCCTCTCCGGGACACGGAGGGGGTAAAAACATTCAGTACTTC.

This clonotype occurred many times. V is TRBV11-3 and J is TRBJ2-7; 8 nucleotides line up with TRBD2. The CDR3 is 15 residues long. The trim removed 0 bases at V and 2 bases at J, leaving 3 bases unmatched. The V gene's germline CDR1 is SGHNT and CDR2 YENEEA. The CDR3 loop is CASSLDAGLAYEQYF. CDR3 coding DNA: TGTGCCAGCAGCTTAGATGCGGGACTAGCCTACGAGCAGTACTTC.

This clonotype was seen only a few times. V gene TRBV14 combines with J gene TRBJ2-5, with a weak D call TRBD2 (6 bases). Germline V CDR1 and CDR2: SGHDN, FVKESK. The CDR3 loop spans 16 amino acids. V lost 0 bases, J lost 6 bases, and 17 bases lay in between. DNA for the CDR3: TGTGCCAGCAGCCAAGATCTACCCGGGAGTGGAAAGACCCAGTACTTC. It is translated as CASSQDLPGSGKTQYF.

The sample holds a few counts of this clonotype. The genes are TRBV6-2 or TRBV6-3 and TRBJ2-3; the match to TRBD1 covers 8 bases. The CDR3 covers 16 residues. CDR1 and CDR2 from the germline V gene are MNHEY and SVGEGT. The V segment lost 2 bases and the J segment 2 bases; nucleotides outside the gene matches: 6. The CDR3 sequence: CASSYQGALNTDTQYF. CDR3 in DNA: TGTGCCAGCAGTTACCAGGGGGCCCTTAACACAGATACGCAGTATTTT.

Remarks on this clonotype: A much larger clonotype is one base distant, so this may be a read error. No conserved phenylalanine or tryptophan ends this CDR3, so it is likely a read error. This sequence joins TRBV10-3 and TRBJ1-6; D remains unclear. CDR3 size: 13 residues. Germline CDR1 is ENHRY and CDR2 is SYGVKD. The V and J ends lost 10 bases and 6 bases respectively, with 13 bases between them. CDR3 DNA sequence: TGTGCCACCGCTGCTTTGGGTAATTCACCCCTCCACTGT. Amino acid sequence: CATAALGNSPLHC.

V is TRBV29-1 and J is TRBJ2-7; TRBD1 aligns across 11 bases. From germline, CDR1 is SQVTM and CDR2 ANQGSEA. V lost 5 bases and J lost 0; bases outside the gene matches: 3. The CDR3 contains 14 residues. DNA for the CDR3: TGCAGCGTTAGGACAGGGGGCAACTCCTACGAGCAGTACTTC. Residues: CSVRTGGNSYEQYF.

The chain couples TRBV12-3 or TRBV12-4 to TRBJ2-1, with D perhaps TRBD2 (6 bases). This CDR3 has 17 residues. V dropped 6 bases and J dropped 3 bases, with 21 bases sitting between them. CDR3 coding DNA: TGTGCCAGCAGCCTAAGACCTACGGGAGAAGTCTACAATGAGCAGTTCTTC. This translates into CASSLRPTGEVYNEQFF.

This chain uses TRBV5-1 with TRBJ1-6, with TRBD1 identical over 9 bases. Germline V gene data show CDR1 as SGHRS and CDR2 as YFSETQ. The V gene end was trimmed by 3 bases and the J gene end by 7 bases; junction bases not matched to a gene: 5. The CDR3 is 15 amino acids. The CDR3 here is CASSWGTGRNSPLHF. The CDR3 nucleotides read TGCGCCAGCAGCTGGGGGACAGGGAGGAATTCACCCCTCCACTTT.

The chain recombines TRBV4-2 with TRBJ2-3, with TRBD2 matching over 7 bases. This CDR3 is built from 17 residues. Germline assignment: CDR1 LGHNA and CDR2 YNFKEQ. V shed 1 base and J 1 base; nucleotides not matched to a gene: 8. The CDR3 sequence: CASSQASTSDRTDTQYF. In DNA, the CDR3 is TGTGCCAGCAGCCAAGCTTCCACTAGCGATCGCACAGATACGCAGTATTTT.

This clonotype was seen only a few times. CDR3 sequence reads: CASTLDRGPSYEQYF. The CDR3 DNA reads as TGTGCCAGCACCCTGGATCGCGGCCCCAGCTACGAGCAGTACTTC. This chain links TRBV6-1 with TRBJ2-7; D unresolved. This CDR3 region has 15 residues. V was pared by 7 bases and J by 3 bases, with 19 bases between. Germline values: CDR1 MNHNS, CDR2 SASEGT.

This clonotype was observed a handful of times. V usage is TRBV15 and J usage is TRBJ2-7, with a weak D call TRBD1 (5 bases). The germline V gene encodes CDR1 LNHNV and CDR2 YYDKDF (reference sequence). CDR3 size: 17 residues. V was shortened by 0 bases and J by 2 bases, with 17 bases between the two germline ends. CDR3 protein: CATSRDQSTATPYEQYF. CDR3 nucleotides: TGTGCCACCAGCAGAGACCAATCGACAGCTACACCCTACGAGCAGTACTTC.

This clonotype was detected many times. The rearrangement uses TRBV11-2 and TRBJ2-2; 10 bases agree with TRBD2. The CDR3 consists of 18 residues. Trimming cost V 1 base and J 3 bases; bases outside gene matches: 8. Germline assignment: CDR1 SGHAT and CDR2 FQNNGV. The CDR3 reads CASSLGGSGGFDTGELFF. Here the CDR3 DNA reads TGTGCCAGCAGCTTAGGTGGTAGCGGGGGGTTCGACACCGGGGAGCTGTTTTTT.

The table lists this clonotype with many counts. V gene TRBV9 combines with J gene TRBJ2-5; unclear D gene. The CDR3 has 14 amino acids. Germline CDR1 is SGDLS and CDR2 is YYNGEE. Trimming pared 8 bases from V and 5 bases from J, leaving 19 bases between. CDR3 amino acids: CASAPGQAVETQYF. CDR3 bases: TGTGCCAGTGCCCCCGGGCAGGCTGTGGAGACCCAGTACTTC.

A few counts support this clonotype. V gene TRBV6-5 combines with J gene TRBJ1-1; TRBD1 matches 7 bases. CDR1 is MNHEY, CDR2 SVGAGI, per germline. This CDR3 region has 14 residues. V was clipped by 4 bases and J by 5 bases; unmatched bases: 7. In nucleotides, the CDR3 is TGTGCCAGCAGTTTCAGGGGGTTCGGAACTGAAGCTTTCTTT. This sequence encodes CASSFRGFGTEAFF.

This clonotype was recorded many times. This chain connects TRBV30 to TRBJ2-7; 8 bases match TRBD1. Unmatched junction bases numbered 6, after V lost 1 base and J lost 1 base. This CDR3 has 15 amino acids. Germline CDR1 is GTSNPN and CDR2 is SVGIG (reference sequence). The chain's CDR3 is CAWSGDRGGSYEQYF. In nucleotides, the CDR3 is TGTGCCTGGAGTGGAGACAGGGGAGGTTCCTACGAGCAGTACTTC.

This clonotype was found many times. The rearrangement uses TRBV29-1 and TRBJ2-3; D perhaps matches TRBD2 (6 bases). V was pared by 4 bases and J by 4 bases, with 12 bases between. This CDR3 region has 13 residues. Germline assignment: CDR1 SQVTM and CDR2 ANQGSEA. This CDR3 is CSVGTSQADTQYF. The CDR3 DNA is TGCAGCGTTGGAACTAGCCAAGCAGATACGCAGTATTTT.

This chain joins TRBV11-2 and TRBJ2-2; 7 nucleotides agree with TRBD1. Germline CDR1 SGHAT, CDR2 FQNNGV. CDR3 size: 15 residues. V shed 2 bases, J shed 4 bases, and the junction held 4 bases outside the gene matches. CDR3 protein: CASSLSRGLTGELFF. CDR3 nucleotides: TGTGCCAGCAGCTTAAGTAGGGGGCTCACCGGGGAGCTGTTTTTT.

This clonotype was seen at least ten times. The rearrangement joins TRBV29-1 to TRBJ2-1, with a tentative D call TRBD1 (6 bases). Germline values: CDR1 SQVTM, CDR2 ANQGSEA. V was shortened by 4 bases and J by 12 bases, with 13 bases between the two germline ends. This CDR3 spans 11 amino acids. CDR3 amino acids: CSVGTVRGQFF. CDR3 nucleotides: TGCAGCGTTGGGACAGTACGGGGGCAGTTCTTC.

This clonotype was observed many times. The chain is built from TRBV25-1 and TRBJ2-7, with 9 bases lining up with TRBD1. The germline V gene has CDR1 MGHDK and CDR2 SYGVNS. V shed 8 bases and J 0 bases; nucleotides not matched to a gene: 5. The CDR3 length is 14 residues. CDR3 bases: TGTGCCAGCGAGGACAGGGGATCCTCCTACGAGCAGTACTTC. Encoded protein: CASEDRGSSYEQYF.

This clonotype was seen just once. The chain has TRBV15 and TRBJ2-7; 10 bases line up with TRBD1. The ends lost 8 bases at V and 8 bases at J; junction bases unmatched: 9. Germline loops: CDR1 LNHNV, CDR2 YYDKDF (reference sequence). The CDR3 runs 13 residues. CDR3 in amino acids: CATCADRGRKQYF. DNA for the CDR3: TGTGCCACCTGCGCGGACAGGGGGAGGAAGCAGTACTTC.

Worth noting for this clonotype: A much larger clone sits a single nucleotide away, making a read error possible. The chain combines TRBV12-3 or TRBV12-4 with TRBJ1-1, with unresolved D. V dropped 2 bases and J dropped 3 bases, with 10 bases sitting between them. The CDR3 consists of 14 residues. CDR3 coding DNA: TGTGCCAGCAGTTTACATGGTTGGGACACTGAAGCTTTCTTT. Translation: CASSLHGWDTEAFF.

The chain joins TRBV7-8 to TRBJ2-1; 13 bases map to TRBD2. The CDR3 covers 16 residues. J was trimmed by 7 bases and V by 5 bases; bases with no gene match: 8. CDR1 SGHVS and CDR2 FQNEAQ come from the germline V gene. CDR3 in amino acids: CASSPWTSGSVNEQFF. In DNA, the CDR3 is TGTGCCAGCAGCCCGTGGACTAGCGGGAGCGTAAATGAGCAGTTCTTC.